This passage covers 29 T cell receptor beta chains from one sample sequenced in a study of Graves' ophthalmopathy and Graves' hyperthyroidism. RNA transcripts were the template, and TCR beta CDR3 regions were amplified from them. First-round RT-PCR relied on HTBI primers, and a second-round multiplex PCR came next. A single record per CDR3 protein comes from TCRdb applying MiXCR to the multiplex PCR reads. The table lists 500,000 to 700,000 distinct CDR3 sequences, over 20% of them singletons. The sequencing sample was made of peripheral blood. The receptors were sampled from a young woman with stable Graves' hyperthyroidism. Some clones in this sample may be carry-over from other donors' samples.

Many counts were recorded for this clonotype. This chain links TRBV28 with TRBJ2-7; the D call may be TRBD1 or TRBD2 (5 bases each). Germline V gene sequence: CDR1 MDHEN, CDR2 SYDVKM. V lost 5 bases, J lost 1 base, and 12 bases lay in between. This CDR3 has 14 residues. The CDR3 protein is CASSTPGPSYEQYF. CDR3 sequence (DNA): TGTGCCAGCAGTACTCCGGGACCGTCCTACGAGCAGTACTTC.

The chain has TRBV9 and TRBJ1-5; D gene unclear. The CDR3 length is 13 residues. The germline gives CDR1 SGDLS, CDR2 YYNGEE. V gave up 0 bases and J gave up 4 bases, with 5 bases separating them. The CDR3 sequence is CASSVASNQPQHF. Written as DNA, the CDR3 is TGTGCCAGCAGCGTAGCAAGTAATCAGCCCCAGCATTTT.

In this sample, this clonotype turned up many times. The genes are TRBV5-4 and TRBJ1-2; D call uncertain. Trimming stripped 2 bases from V and 7 bases from J, with 9 bases between. Germline loops: CDR1 SGHNT, CDR2 YYREEE (reference sequence). CDR3 size: 12 residues. CDR3 region: CASSFGRAGYTF. In DNA form, the CDR3 reads TGTGCCAGCAGCTTTGGGAGAGCTGGCTACACCTTC.

The chain uses TRBV5-1 and TRBJ2-2, with a tentative D call TRBD2 (6 bases). This CDR3 has 13 residues. V was clipped by 0 bases and J by 6 bases, with 6 bases between them. In germline, CDR1 is SGHRS, CDR2 YFSETQ. The CDR3 DNA reads as TGCGCCAGCAGCTTGGGACTAGCCGGGGAGCTGTTTTTT. Protein product: CASSLGLAGELFF.

A note on this clonotype: A much more abundant neighbour one base away suggests this may be a read error. The CDR3 loop reads CASSYEQANTGELVF. The CDR3 nucleotides read TGTGCCAGCAGTTACGAACAGGCGAACACCGGGGAGCTGGTTTTT. This chain connects TRBV6-5 to TRBJ2-2; either TRBD1 or TRBD2 may fit D (5 bases each). Germline V gene data show CDR1 as MNHEY and CDR2 as SVGAGI. The CDR3 loop spans 15 amino acids.

A few counts support this clonotype. The chain employs TRBV7-2 and TRBJ1-3, with no clear D. The CDR3 sequence is 15 residues long. CDR1 is SGHTA, CDR2 FQGNSA, per germline. Trimming took off 0 bases at V and 6 bases at J, with 12 bases between the two ends. The CDR3 nucleotides read TGTGCCAGCAGCTTAGCCACCGGGCCTCAAAACACCATATATTTT. Amino acid sequence: CASSLATGPQNTIYF. The full variable domain, with the rest looked up from reference TRBV7-2 and TRBJ1-3, is GAGVSQSPSNKVTEKGKDVELRCDPISGHTALYWYRQSLGQGLEFLIYFQGNSAPDKSGLPSDRFSAERTGGSVSTLTIQRTQQEDSAVYLCASSLATGPQNTIYFGEGSWLTVV.

This chain uses TRBV12-3 or TRBV12-4 with TRBJ2-7; weak D call: TRBD2 (5 bases). The CDR3 is 19 residues long. Trimming left V 2 bases short and J 0 bases short, with 23 bases between. In DNA form, the CDR3 reads TGTGCCAGCAGTTTACGGCCCGGGGTCCGGACGCAAAGCTCCTACGAGCAGTACTTC. It yields the protein CASSLRPGVRTQSSYEQYF.

Only a few counts were recorded for this clonotype. J is TRBJ2-7 and V is TRBV15, with D possibly matching TRBD2 (5 bases). The CDR3 consists of 11 residues. Germline lookup yields CDR1 LNHNV and CDR2 YYDKDF (reference sequence). V lost 4 bases to trimming and J lost 6 bases, with 7 bases between them. Written as DNA, the CDR3 is TGTGCCACCAGCATTGGGAGCGAGCAGTACTTC. Its translation: CATSIGSEQYF.

This clonotype was recorded many times. The chain joins TRBV12-3 or TRBV12-4 to TRBJ1-2, with D possibly being TRBD1 (6 bases). The length of the CDR3 is 13 residues. V dropped 3 bases and J dropped 8 bases, with 13 bases sitting between them. The CDR3 spells CASSLVRGRGYTF. In nucleotides, the CDR3 is TGTGCCAGCAGTTTGGTCCGGGGGCGAGGCTACACCTTC.

This chain joins TRBV12-3 or TRBV12-4 and TRBJ1-5, with 7 positions matching TRBD1. The CDR3 contains 17 residues. V shed 6 bases, J shed 4 bases, and the junction held 15 bases outside the gene matches. This chain's CDR3 is CASSPIQGNPRNQPQHF. CDR3 DNA: TGTGCCAGCAGCCCAATACAGGGGAACCCGCGGAATCAGCCCCAGCATTTT.

The chain couples TRBV25-1 to TRBJ1-2; 8 bases fit TRBD1. Germline V CDR1 and CDR2: MGHDK, SYGVNS. The CDR3 extends over 16 amino acids. The junction had 13 bases not matched to a gene; V was cut back by 3 bases and J by 7 bases. In DNA form, the CDR3 reads TGTGCCAGCAGTGAGAGGTCCGACAGGGGAGCGGCTGGCTACACCTTC. This encodes CASSERSDRGAAGYTF.

This clonotype was seen a few times. This sequence joins TRBV14 and TRBJ1-1; D is perhaps TRBD1 (6 bases). The CDR3 length is 15 residues. The V gene lost 4 bases and the J gene lost 3 bases, with 15 bases spanning the gap. Looked up from germline, CDR1 is SGHDN and CDR2 is FVKESK. The CDR3 spells CASSPLSRGDTEAFF. CDR3 DNA sequence: TGTGCCAGCAGCCCCCTCAGTAGGGGGGACACTGAAGCTTTCTTT. Together with reference TRBV14 and TRBJ1-1, the CDR3 gives the full variable domain: EAGVTQFPSHSVIEKGQTVTLRCDPISGHDNLYWYRRVMGKEIKFLLHFVKESKQDESGMPNNRFLAERTGGTYSTLKVQPAELEDSGVYFCASSPLSRGDTEAFFGQGTRLTVV.

The table lists this clonotype with many counts. The chain recombines TRBV28 with TRBJ1-2; the match to TRBD1 covers 8 bases. Losses at the gene ends were 1 base for V and 5 bases for J; bases not matched to a gene: 6. The germline CDR1 and CDR2 sequences are MDHEN and SYDVKM. This CDR3 contains 15 residues. CDR3 in DNA: TGTGCCAGCAGTTTATCGGCAGGGGGCTTGTATGGCTACACCTTC. As protein: CASSLSAGGLYGYTF.

This clonotype was found a few times. The rearrangement uses TRBV6-5 and TRBJ2-7; D could derive from TRBD1 or TRBD2 (6 bases each). Germline CDR1 is MNHEY and CDR2 is SVGAGI. Deletions cut 2 bases from V and 4 bases from J, with 12 bases between. The CDR3 is 14 residues long. As DNA, the CDR3 is TGTGCCAGCAGTTACGCGGAAGGGGGGTACGAGCAGTACTTC. Its protein is CASSYAEGGYEQYF.

This clonotype appeared many times. This chain joins TRBV7-3 and TRBJ2-2; D possibly corresponds to TRBD2 (5 bases). Germline lookup yields CDR1 SGHTA and CDR2 FQGTGA. The CDR3 runs to 16 residues. The V end was cut by 4 bases, the J end by 3 bases, with 15 bases between. CDR3 DNA sequence: TGTGCCAGCAGCTCGACACTAGTAACACACACCGGGGAGCTGTTTTTT. Encoded protein: CASSSTLVTHTGELFF.

This clonotype has a count of ten or more. The rearrangement joins TRBV19 to TRBJ1-1; possible D gene TRBD1, 6 bases. V was trimmed by 7 bases and J by 2 bases, leaving 14 bases between them. The germline CDR1 and CDR2 sequences are LNHDA and SQIVND (reference sequence). The CDR3 length is 14 residues. CDR3 region: CASKEGGLNTEAFF. The DNA for the CDR3 is TGTGCCAGTAAAGAGGGGGGTCTTAACACTGAAGCTTTCTTT.

Many counts were recorded for this clonotype. The rearrangement joins TRBV29-1 to TRBJ1-1; D not resolved. Trimming removed 7 bases from V and 1 base from J, with 16 bases in between. This CDR3 comprises 14 residues. Germline CDR1 reads SQVTM; CDR2 reads ANQGSEA. CDR3 DNA sequence: TGCAGCGCCGCCCTTACTTCAGGGAACACTGAAGCTTTCTTT. Protein sequence: CSAALTSGNTEAFF.

This clonotype was found many times. A much larger clone differs from this one at a single base, so this may be a read error. The DNA of the CDR3 is TGTGCCAGCAGCTCAGCCGGGACGCTGAACACTGAAGCTTTCTTT. It encodes CASSSAGTLNTEAFF. The V call is TRBV7-3, the J call TRBJ1-1; possible D gene TRBD1, 5 bases. There are 15 residues in the CDR3. V lost 4 bases and J 0 bases, leaving 12 bases between the germline ends. Germline assignment: CDR1 SGHTA and CDR2 FQGTGA.

This clonotype showed up just a few times. The rearrangement joins TRBV29-1 to TRBJ2-2; D uncertain. Germline lookup yields CDR1 SQVTM and CDR2 ANQGSEA. The germline V and J ends were trimmed by 7 bases and 4 bases, with 10 bases remaining between them. The CDR3 has 12 residues. CDR3 DNA sequence: TGCAGCGCTCTAAGAACCACCGGGGAGCTGTTTTTT. Translating it yields CSALRTTGELFF.

CDR3 residues: CSAVVTYEQYF. The CDR3 DNA reads TGCAGCGCCGTAGTCACCTACGAGCAGTACTTC. The chain is built from TRBV29-1 and TRBJ2-7; D call uncertain. In germline, CDR1 is SQVTM, CDR2 ANQGSEA. The CDR3 runs 11 residues. Trimming removed 7 bases from V and 2 bases from J, with 9 bases in between.

The chain has TRBV12-3 or TRBV12-4 and TRBJ1-3; 9 bases are shared with TRBD1. The CDR3 contains 15 residues. V lost 5 bases to trimming and J lost 4 bases; unmatched junction nucleotides: 6. Here the CDR3 reads CASSRGQGIGNTIYF. CDR3 in DNA: TGTGCCAGCAGTCGGGGACAGGGAATCGGAAACACCATATATTTT.

The chain links TRBV19 to TRBJ2-7; D remains ambiguous. The CDR3 sequence is 14 residues long. V was shortened by 6 bases and J by 2 bases, with 14 bases between the two germline ends. Germline V gene data show CDR1 as LNHDA and CDR2 as SQIVND (reference sequence). The DNA for the CDR3 is TGTGCCAGTAGCCTAATGGAAGGACCCTACGAGCAGTACTTC. This codes for CASSLMEGPYEQYF.

The table lists this clonotype with many counts. V is TRBV27 and J is TRBJ2-7, with 11 bases aligning to TRBD1. The CDR3 has 17 amino acids. The ends lost 0 bases at V and 3 bases at J; junction bases unmatched: 7. Germline V lookup: CDR1 MNHEY, CDR2 SMNVEV (reference sequence). In nucleotides, the CDR3 is TGTGCCAGCAGTTTATCGAATTTCGGGACAGGGGGCTACGAGCAGTACTTC. Translated, it gives CASSLSNFGTGGYEQYF.

In its sample, this clonotype was seen many times. This chain uses TRBV6-6 with TRBJ1-1, with a tentative D call TRBD1 (5 bases). Germline V gene data show CDR1 as MNHNY and CDR2 as SVGAGI (reference sequence). Trimming cost V 5 bases and J 2 bases, with 15 bases left between them. CDR3 length: 15 amino acids. CDR3 sequence (DNA): TGTGCCAGCAGTATTACAGGAATACAAAACACTGAAGCTTTCTTT. Its translation is CASSITGIQNTEAFF.

This clonotype was observed at least ten times. The chain couples TRBV7-9 to TRBJ2-7; 7 bases are shared with TRBD2. The CDR3 is 16 residues long. V dropped 5 bases and J dropped 0; count of bases not matched to a gene: 10. Germline lookup yields CDR1 SEHNR and CDR2 FQNEAQ (reference sequence). The CDR3 nucleotides are TGTGCCAGCAGCGACACTTTAGCGGGCAGCTCCTACGAGCAGTACTTC. Encoded protein: CASSDTLAGSSYEQYF.

A remark on this clonotype: One end of the junction varies from germline; a read error may be responsible. The chain uses TRBV7-9 and TRBJ1-2; unclear D gene. Germline assignment: CDR1 SEHNR and CDR2 FQNEAQ (reference sequence). This CDR3 spans 12 amino acids. The CDR3 reads CSSSLRDYGYTF. The CDR3 DNA is TGTTCCAGCAGCTTAAGGGACTATGGCTACACCTTC.

This clonotype was seen repeatedly, ten times or more. Its ends do not fully match the called genes, so a read error is possible. The chain links TRBV11-2 to TRBJ2-7, with D unresolved. CDR3 length: 13 amino acids. From germline, CDR1 is SGHAT and CDR2 FQNNGV. As DNA, the CDR3 is TGTGCCAGCAGCTTACTCCCATTGACTCCACCGGACTTC. It is translated as CASSLLPLTPPDF. Full variable domain (outside the CDR3, taken from reference TRBV11-2 and TRBJ2-7): EAGVAQSPRYKIIEKRQSVAFWCNPISGHATLYWYQQILGQGPKLLIQFQNNGVVDDSQLPKDRFSAERLKGVDSTLKIQPAKLEDSAVYLCASSLLPLTPPDFGPGTRLTVT.

At least ten counts were recorded for this clonotype. The chain joins TRBV7-9 to TRBJ1-2; 10 bases are shared with TRBD1. Trimming cost V 1 base and J 4 bases; bases outside gene matches: 6. The CDR3 contains 16 residues. Germline V gene lookup returns CDR1 SEHNR and CDR2 FQNEAQ (reference sequence). Here the CDR3 DNA reads TGTGCCAGCAGCTTAGAGCAGGGACAGGGGTTCTATGGCTACACCTTC. Amino acids: CASSLEQGQGFYGYTF.

This chain links TRBV27 with TRBJ2-2; D gene unclear. The CDR3 consists of 14 residues. V was shortened by 5 bases and J by 6 bases, with 13 bases between the two germline ends. Germline V gene lookup returns CDR1 MNHEY and CDR2 SMNVEV (reference sequence). The CDR3 region has the DNA TGTGCCAGCAGTCCGAACACTGGTCCCGGGGAGCTGTTTTTT. It encodes CASSPNTGPGELFF.